Listed below are T cell receptor beta chains from one sample, sequenced in a study of cytomegalovirus exposure and HLA in healthy donors. Measured with immunoSEQ multiplex PCR; TCRdb has only the in-frame clones, and not every one. The sample holds roughly 55,000 clones; 60% to 80% are singletons and the top ten take around 2.5%. The sample was PBMCs. These TCRs come from a female donor in good health and CMV-seronegative. Each CDR3 is given with its conserved first and last residue. D genes are given only for firm matches. Some rows have no size entry. The others give once, few or many, or a class for an expanded clone.

NA,TRBJ2-3,NA,TRBV19,TGTGCCAGTAGTATAGGTGCCCCGGGGACAGATACGCAGTATTTT,CASSIGAPGTDTQYF
NA,TRBJ2-7,NA,TRBV7-8,TGTGCCAGCAGCTCCAACAGACTATACGAGCAGTACTTC,CASSSNRLYEQYF
TRBD2,TRBJ2-7,NA,TRBV5-6,TGTGCCAGCAGCTTGTACGGCGGGGGGGCGGGTTACGAGCAGTACTTC,CASSLYGGGAGYEQYF
TRBD1,TRBJ1-1,NA,TRBV5-1,TGCGCCAGCACCTCCGGGACAGGGCGGGGTACTGAAGCTTTCTTT,CASTSGTGRGTEAFF
TRBD1,TRBJ1-2,NA,TRBV5-1,TGCGCCAGCAGCTTGGGTGAGACAGGGCATGGCTACACCTTC,CASSLGETGHGYTF
TRBD2,TRBJ2-3,NA,TRBV7-2,TGTGCCAGCAGCCGGGTAGTGGGGCGGGGGGGTAAAGATACGCAGTATTTT,CASSRVVGRGGKDTQYF
TRBD2,TRBJ2-7,once,TRBV6-5,TGTGCCAGCAGTACCGGGACTAGCTACTCCTACGAGCAGTACTTC,CASSTGTSYSYEQYF
NA,TRBJ2-3,once,TRBV7-9,TGTGCCAGCAGCGTACAGGGAAGTGGTGGCACAGATACGCAGTATTTT,CASSVQGSGGTDTQYF
NA,TRBJ1-2,NA,TRBV5-1,TGCGCCAGCAGCTTGGGGGCTGAGGGTACCTATGGCTACACCTTC,CASSLGAEGTYGYTF
NA,TRBJ2-7,NA,TRBV11-1,TGTGCCAGCAGCTTAGGTGATAGCGGAGTTCCCTACGAGCAGTACTTC,CASSLGDSGVPYEQYF
TRBD2,TRBJ2-7,NA,TRBV19,TGTGCCAGTACCCGGACTAGCGGGAGTGGGACCTACGAGCAGTACTTC,CASTRTSGSGTYEQYF
TRBD1,TRBJ2-5,NA,TRBV14,TGTGCCAGCAGCCAATGGGACAGGGGGCAGGAGACCCAGTACTTC,CASSQWDRGQETQYF
TRBD1,TRBJ2-3,NA,TRBV28,TGTGCCAGCAGTTTAGGGACAGGGGATACAGATACGCAGTATTTT,CASSLGTGDTDTQYF
NA,TRBJ1-5,few,TRBV18,TGTGCCAGCTCACCACAGGGGTCGGGGGGGCAGCCCCAGCATTTT,CASSPQGSGGQPQHF
TRBD1,TRBJ2-7,once,TRBV27,TGTGCCAGCAGTTTATACGGACAGGGCTACGAGCAGTACTTC,CASSLYGQGYEQYF
NA,TRBJ1-2,few,TRBV15,TGTGCCACCAGCAGAGGCCCCGAGGTTAACTATGGCTACACCTTC,CATSRGPEVNYGYTF
NA,TRBJ2-5,NA,TRBV18,TGTGCCAGCTCGACAGGGACGGGAGCTGTGGAGACCCAGTACTTC,CASSTGTGAVETQYF
NA,TRBJ2-2,NA,TRBV7-8,TGTGCCAGCAGCTTAATACTAGCCGGCACCGGGGAGCTGTTTTTT,CASSLILAGTGELFF
TRBD1,TRBJ1-2,NA,TRBV7-9,TGTGCCAGCAGCTTAGCTTTAAACAGGGGAAATGCCGGCTACACCTTC,CASSLALNRGNAGYTF
TRBD2,TRBJ2-3,NA,TRBV5-1,TGCGCCAGCGGCTTGGATACCGGGAGGGGAGGTGATACGCAGTATTTT,CASGLDTGRGGDTQYF
NA,TRBJ2-7,NA,TRBV29-1,TGCAGCGTTGAAGGGACAAGTCCCTACGAGCAGTACTTC,CSVEGTSPYEQYF
TRBD1,TRBJ1-4,few,TRBV6-5,TGTGCCAGCAGTTACAGGGGGCGCGCAACTAATGAAAAACTGTTTTTT,CASSYRGRATNEKLFF
TRBD1,TRBJ1-2,NA,TRBV9,TGTGCCAGCACTCCAGGGGGCCGGACAGGGAACTATGGCTACACCTTC,CASTPGGRTGNYGYTF
TRBD2,TRBJ2-7,NA,TRBV9,TGTGCCAGCAGCGTAGGTCGGGAGGCGGACGAGCAGTACTTC,CASSVGREADEQYF
TRBD1,TRBJ1-4,few,TRBV7-9,TGTGCCAGCAGCACACCAGGGGGCCCGGGGGAAAAACTGTTTTTT,CASSTPGGPGEKLFF
TRBD2,TRBJ2-7,NA,TRBV6-5,TGTGCCAGCAGGACCCTAGCGGCCCCTTACGAGCAGTACTTC,CASRTLAAPYEQYF
NA,TRBJ2-5,NA,TRBV5-1,TGCGCCAGCAGCTTGAATCAGGGCGGCCAAGAGACCCAGTACTTC,CASSLNQGGQETQYF
NA,TRBJ1-3,few,TRBV6-1,TGTGCCAGCAGTGAAGCCCGGGGAGAGAGAAACACCATATATTTT,CASSEARGERNTIYF
TRBD1,TRBJ2-7,NA,TRBV4-3,TGCGCCAGCAGCCAAGGTGACAGGGGGGGGGAGGAGCAGTACTTC,CASSQGDRGGEEQYF
TRBD2,TRBJ2-5,NA,TRBV2,TGTGCCAGCAGTGTACAGCGGGGCCTAGAGACCCAGTACTTC,CASSVQRGLETQYF
NA,TRBJ1-3,NA,TRBV19,TGTGCCAGTGCTCAGGGAATCTCTGGAAACACCATATATTTT,CASAQGISGNTIYF
TRBD2,TRBJ2-2,NA,TRBV2,TGTGCCAGCAGGAAATCAAGCGGGAACAAAAACACCGGGGAGCTGTTTTTT,CASRKSSGNKNTGELFF
TRBD2,TRBJ2-7,NA,TRBV28,TGTGCCAGTTTGAGGACTAGCTCCTACGAGCAGTACTTC,CASLRTSSYEQYF
TRBD1,TRBJ2-7,few,TRBV5-1,TGCGCCAGCAGCTTGGAGACAGGGGACTCCCACGAGCAGTACTTC,CASSLETGDSHEQYF
TRBD2,TRBJ2-5,few,TRBV5-4,TGTGCCAGCAGCTTAGCGGGGGGCATCGGGAGGGAGACCCAGTACTTC,CASSLAGGIGRETQYF
NA,TRBJ1-5,NA,TRBV30,TGTGCCTGGAGTCACCACACGAGCAATCAGCCCCAGCATTTT,CAWSHHTSNQPQHF
TRBD1,TRBJ2-7,NA,TRBV5-1,TGCGCCAGCAGCTTGCCCTCTCTGGACAGGGGGTTTTCCTACGAGCAGTACTTC,CASSLPSLDRGFSYEQYF
TRBD1,TRBJ1-1,NA,TRBV11-2,TGTGCCAGCAGCTTAGGGGACAGAGTTGAAGCTTTCTTT,CASSLGDRVEAFF
NA,TRBJ2-5,NA,TRBV6-5,TGTGCCAGCAGCCTCCGGTGGGAGAAGCAAGAGACCCAGTACTTC,CASSLRWEKQETQYF
NA,TRBJ2-5,few,TRBV11-3,TGTGCCAGCAGCTTAGACAGTGGCCAAGAGACCCAGTACTTC,CASSLDSGQETQYF
NA,TRBJ1-2,NA,TRBV11-2,TGTGCCAGCAGCCCCCGAAGCCCTAACTATGGCTACACCTTC,CASSPRSPNYGYTF
TRBD1,TRBJ1-3,NA,TRBV5-1,TGCGCCAGCAGCCCGAGGACAGGCCACTCTGGAAACACCATATATTTT,CASSPRTGHSGNTIYF
NA,TRBJ2-3,NA,TRBV7-2,TGTGCCAGCAGCTTAGAACCCGGAGGAACCCCTCCAGATACGCAGTATTTT,CASSLEPGGTPPDTQYF
NA,TRBJ1-5,NA,TRBV18,TGTGCCAGCTCACCCTGGGGGGTCCAGCCCCAGCATTTT,CASSPWGVQPQHF
TRBD1,TRBJ1-2,once,TRBV7-8,TGTGCCAGCAGCTCAACCGGGACAGGGGGCGAAGGCTACACCTTC,CASSSTGTGGEGYTF
NA,TRBJ1-1,once,TRBV5-1,TGCGCCAGCAGCCCCGGGGGTAACCGGGGCACTGAAGCTTTCTTT,CASSPGGNRGTEAFF
TRBD2,TRBJ2-2,NA,TRBV11-2,TGTGCCAGCAGCTTTCTAGCGGCCGGGGAGCTGTTTTTT,CASSFLAAGELFF
TRBD1,TRBJ1-1,NA,TRBV7-6,TGTGCCAGCAGTCCAGACAGGGGATGGGGAGCTTTCTTT,CASSPDRGWGAFF
NA,TRBJ2-7,NA,TRBV9,TGTGCCAGCAGCGTAGAAGAGGGCCCCTACGAGCAGTACTTC,CASSVEEGPYEQYF
NA,TRBJ2-7,NA,TRBV5-1,TGCGCCAGCAGCTTGGCCTCATTTAGCTCCTACGAGCAGTACTTC,CASSLASFSSYEQYF
TRBD1,TRBJ1-2,few,TRBV7-2,TGTGCCAGCAGCGTTGACAGGGGGCGCTATGGCTACACCTTC,CASSVDRGRYGYTF
TRBD1,TRBJ2-7,NA,TRBV28,TGTGCCAGCAGTCCGGACAGGGGGTTCGACGAGCAGTACTTC,CASSPDRGFDEQYF
NA,TRBJ1-3,NA,TRBV6-6,TGTGCCAGCAGCCAAGAGTACGGGATCCAAAACACCATATATTTT,CASSQEYGIQNTIYF
TRBD2,TRBJ2-5,NA,TRBV29-1,TGCAGCCCCGGGGGGTCTAGCGGGCAAGAGACCCAGTACTTC,CSPGGSSGQETQYF
TRBD1,TRBJ2-5,NA,TRBV5-1,TGCGCCAGCAGCACAGGGACAGAAGAGACCCAGTACTTC,CASSTGTEETQYF
TRBD1,TRBJ1-5,NA,TRBV19,TGTGCCAGTAGCCTCACAGGGGGCGCCTCCGCTAGCAATCAGCCCCAGCATTTT,CASSLTGGASASNQPQHF
NA,TRBJ2-2,once,TRBV2,TGTGCCAGCAGTGCACAGGTAACCGGGGAGCTGTTTTTT,CASSAQVTGELFF
TRBD2,TRBJ2-7,NA,TRBV2,TGTGCCAGCAGTGAATTAAGGGGCGGGGGCTCCTACGAGCAGTACTTC,CASSELRGGGSYEQYF
TRBD1,TRBJ1-2,NA,TRBV5-4,TGTGCTAGCAGCATGGGACAGGGAGATGGCTACACCTTC,CASSMGQGDGYTF